This TCR beta chain came from a study of blood T cell repertoires in COVID-19. Turning to the study itself: Donors in the United States, Italy and Spain gave samples during acute or convalescent COVID-19.

Clones were read by immunoSEQ multiplex PCR, and TCRdb kept only the in-frame ones, dropping some. The data contain roughly 68,000 clones, approximately 88% of them seen just once; the ten biggest clones take up around 4.5%. The CDR3 covers 14 residues. With 0 bases removed from V and 7 bases from J, the gap between germline ends came to 12 bases. Germline assignment: CDR1 SGHAT and CDR2 FQNNGV. This TCR came from a human donor in a cohort sampled during active COVID-19. The V and J genes are TRBV11-2 and TRBJ1-2; no clear D. The specimen sequenced was peripheral blood. The CDR3 reads CASSLDLTAGGYTF. The CDR3 coding sequence is TGTGCCAGCAGCTTAGATCTAACAGCGGGTGGCTACACCTTC.